This TCR beta chain was identified during a study of blood T cell repertoires in COVID-19. Study-level information: There were acute and convalescent COVID-19 samples, and they came from the United States, Italy and Spain. The analysed material was cDNA or gDNA that came from T cells, B-cell-depleted T cells, or PBMCs.

Profiling relied on immunoSEQ multiplex PCR, and the TCRdb table lists in-frame clones only, not all of them. The sample lists about 72,000 clones, more than 75% seen once, with under 15% in the top ten. CDR3 length: 16 amino acids. CDR1 and CDR2 (germline): SGHNT, YYREEE (reference sequence). J was trimmed by 6 bases and V by 0 bases; bases with no gene match: 10. The chain combines TRBV5-4 with TRBJ2-7, with 9 bases fitting TRBD2. The sample taken for sequencing was peripheral blood. This sequence originates from a woman aged 55 to 70 with acute or convalescent COVID-19. In nucleotides, the CDR3 is TGTGCCAGCAGCTTGGGTGGCGGGGGGGGCCCTAGCGAGCAGTACTTC. Translating it yields CASSLGGGGGPSEQYF.